The 9 T cell receptor beta chains below all came from one sample that was sequenced in a study of cytomegalovirus exposure and HLA in healthy donors. The protocol was immunoSEQ multiplex PCR, while the TCRdb copy is restricted to in-frame clones and leaves out a portion. Found here are about 160,000 clones, roughly 90% of them singletons; the top ten hold around 2.3%. The sequencing input was PBMCs. All receptors come from a woman between 18 and 30 years old in good health and CMV-seronegative.

The chain joins TRBV5-1 to TRBJ2-7; D possibly corresponds to TRBD1 (6 bases). From germline, CDR1 is SGHRS and CDR2 YFSETQ. This CDR3 is 15 amino acids long. V shed 0 bases and J shed 3 bases, with 13 bases lying between them. CDR3 in amino acids: CASSLDRDLFYEQYF. The CDR3 bases are TGCGCCAGCAGCTTGGACAGGGATCTCTTCTACGAGCAGTACTTC.

The rearrangement joins TRBV6-1 to TRBJ2-3; D may be TRBD1 (5 bases). V lost 8 bases and J 6 bases, leaving 6 bases between the germline ends. Germline V lookup: CDR1 MNHNS, CDR2 SASEGT. This CDR3 has 10 residues. CDR3 residues: CASHRDTQYF. CDR3 bases: TGTGCCAGCCACAGGGATACGCAGTATTTT.

The chain links TRBV7-6 to TRBJ1-1; D call uncertain. V shed 4 bases and J shed 7 bases, with 16 bases lying between them. This CDR3 is 14 amino acids long. CDR1 SGHVS and CDR2 FNYEAQ come from the germline V gene. The CDR3 sequence is CASSSLNSGDEAFF. CDR3 nucleotide sequence: TGTGCCAGCAGCTCCCTCAACAGCGGGGATGAAGCTTTCTTT. The full variable domain, with the rest looked up from reference TRBV7-6 and TRBJ1-1, is GAGVSQSPRYKVTKRGQDVALRCDPISGHVSLYWYRQALGQGPEFLTYFNYEAQQDKSGLPNDRFSAERPEGSISTLTIQRTEQRDSAMYRCASSSLNSGDEAFFGQGTRLTVV.

The chain links TRBV7-8 to TRBJ2-7; 8 bases fit TRBD2. From germline, CDR1 is SGHVS and CDR2 FQNEAQ. V was pared by 1 base and J by 0 bases, with 2 bases of the junction left unmatched. The CDR3 consists of 15 residues. The CDR3 here is CASSLGREASYEQYF. The CDR3 region has the DNA TGTGCCAGCAGCTTAGGGCGGGAGGCCTCCTACGAGCAGTACTTC.

The V gene is TRBV7-9, the J gene TRBJ2-7; 9 nucleotides line up with TRBD1. Germline trimming cut 6 bases from V and 6 bases from J; bases unmatched to any gene: 12. This CDR3 comprises 15 residues. The germline V gene has CDR1 SEHNR and CDR2 FQNEAQ (reference sequence). For the CDR3, the DNA is TGTGCCAGCAGTTCCGGGACAGGGTCGATTGGCGAGCAGTACTTC. This encodes CASSSGTGSIGEQYF.

The J gene is TRBJ1-2, the V gene TRBV6-5, with D possibly being TRBD1 (6 bases). The CDR3 consists of 15 residues. V lost 4 bases, J lost 4 bases, and 16 bases lay in between. In germline, CDR1 is MNHEY, CDR2 SVGAGI. The CDR3 spells CASSSGQTRPYGYTF. CDR3 coding DNA: TGTGCCAGCAGTTCTGGACAGACCAGGCCCTATGGCTACACCTTC.

The J gene is TRBJ2-1, the V gene TRBV11-2, with TRBD2 matching 9 bases. Unmatched junction bases numbered 3, after V lost 0 bases and J lost 9 bases. The CDR3 consists of 14 residues. The germline gives CDR1 SGHAT, CDR2 FQNNGV. This chain's CDR3 is CASSLEAGGSEQFF. Written as DNA, the CDR3 is TGTGCCAGCAGCTTAGAAGCGGGAGGTTCTGAGCAGTTCTTC.

V and J are TRBV2 and TRBJ2-7; D is unclear. V lost 2 bases, J lost 2 bases, and 13 bases lay in between. Germline V gene data show CDR1 as SNHLY and CDR2 as FYNNEI. CDR3 length equals 15 residues. Here the CDR3 DNA reads TGTGCCAGCAGTGAAAGGAAGGCGGCTACCTACGAGCAGTACTTC. Translation: CASSERKAATYEQYF.

The chain joins TRBV6-5 to TRBJ1-1, with 10 bases that match TRBD1. CDR3 length: 15 amino acids. J was trimmed by 5 bases and V by 6 bases; bases with no gene match: 9. Germline V gives CDR1 MNHEY, CDR2 SVGAGI. CDR3 residues: CASRLTGGAGTEAFF. For the CDR3, the DNA is TGTGCCAGCAGGCTGACAGGGGGCGCAGGAACTGAAGCTTTCTTT.